This T cell receptor (beta chain) was sequenced in a study of T cell repertoires in cytomegalovirus infection. Study summary: Indications came from public TCR beta signatures; they pointed to CMV infection and to a matching HLA type. Study-wide findings and caveats: The response measured ex vivo was dominated by TCR beta clonotypes (HLA-C-restricted and CMV-specific). Carriers of CMV and the relevant HLA type were discriminated by public TCR beta frequency.

This clonotype was detected only a few times. Antigen specificity is unknown. TCRdb independently ran MiXCR on the reads; one entry per CDR3 protein. The table includes roughly 730,000 distinct CDR3 sequences, roughly 36% detected once. V lost 1 base, J lost 1 base, and 8 bases lay in between. Germline V gene data show CDR1 as SGHVS and CDR2 as FQNEAQ. The CDR3 contains 15 residues. The sequence was obtained from a human donor in good health (CMV status not recorded). Some clones in this sample may be carry-over from other donors' samples. The rearrangement uses TRBV7-8 and TRBJ1-3; tentative D call: TRBD1 (5 bases). The sequencing used cultured PBMCs, collected from culture after CMV antigen stimulation. CDR3 protein: CASSLEEGSGNTIYF. In DNA form, the CDR3 reads TGTGCCAGCAGCTTAGAGGAGGGGTCTGGAAACACCATATATTTT.